This T cell receptor (beta chain) was sequenced during a study of T-cell memory formation after mild COVID-19. V shed 1 base and J shed 6 bases, with 8 bases lying between them. The germline gives CDR1 SGHKS, CDR2 YYEKEE (reference sequence). The CDR3 runs to 12 residues. TCRdb passed the 5' RACE reads through MiXCR, listing each CDR3 protein once. The data contain about 200,000 distinct CDR3 sequences, 9% to 10% of them singletons. This sequence originates from a young man who had mild COVID-19 (a few samples of this study predate the infection). Cell type and time point are not known. The genes are TRBV5-5 and TRBJ2-7, with D possibly being TRBD2 (6 bases). The specimen sequenced was PBMCs or a T cell subset sorted from them (not recorded which). This CDR3 reads CASSLLGGEQYV. DNA for the CDR3: TGTGCCAGCAGCTTGCTGGGGGGCGAGCAGTACGTC.